The 3 T cell receptor beta chains below come from one sample, sequenced in a study of T cell repertoires in cytomegalovirus infection. From the reads, TCRdb called clonotypes with MiXCR, one entry per CDR3 protein. The data show 450,000 to 550,000 distinct CDR3 sequences, about 15% seen once. Sequenced sample: CD8+ T cells from PBMCs. The receptors originated from a human donor in good health (CMV status not recorded). Some clones in this sample may be carry-over from other donors' samples.

This clonotype occurred many times. The chain has TRBV7-9 and TRBJ1-3; possibly TRBD1 for D (5 bases). In germline, CDR1 is SEHNR, CDR2 FQNEAQ (reference sequence). Trimming shortened V by 2 bases and J by 3 bases, and 11 bases separated the two germline ends. This CDR3 comprises 15 residues. CDR3: CASSLPVQGGNTIYF. CDR3 coding DNA: TGTGCCAGCAGCTTACCCGTCCAGGGTGGAAACACCATATATTTT.

Only a few counts were recorded for this clonotype. This sequence joins TRBV3-1 and TRBJ2-4; 7 bases map to TRBD1. Germline V gene data show CDR1 as LGHDT and CDR2 as YNNKEL (reference sequence). CDR3 length: 15 amino acids. V shed 5 bases and J 8 bases; nucleotides not matched to a gene: 12. The CDR3 DNA reads as TGTGCCAGCAGCTCCCCGAGGACAGGTGGGGACATTCAGTACTTC. As protein: CASSSPRTGGDIQYF.

This clonotype was found many times. The V gene is TRBV10-3, the J gene TRBJ2-7, with 7 bases lining up with TRBD2. Germline V gives CDR1 ENHRY, CDR2 SYGVKD. The length of the CDR3 is 12 residues. The ends lost 10 bases at V and 3 bases at J; junction bases unmatched: 6. The CDR3 bases are TGTGCCACTGCCGGGACTAACTACGAGCAGTACTTC. As protein: CATAGTNYEQYF.